A selection of T cell receptor beta chains follows, all from one sample in a study of blood T cell repertoires in COVID-19. The repertoire was sequenced with immunoSEQ multiplex PCR; TCRdb's copy has only in-frame clones and lacks some. The sample consists of 77,000 or so clones, around 90% of them appearing once. The sample comprised peripheral blood. The receptors come from a man aged 50 to 59 with active COVID-19. Both conserved end residues are part of each CDR3. Each record gives: CDR3 length, V gene, D gene, CDR3 protein. D genes are given only for firm matches.

>16|TRBV14|NA
CASSQQGTIARETQYF
>14|TRBV6-1|NA
CASSEQSGVDGYTF
>15|TRBV3-1/TRBV3-2|NA
CASSQDGRRTYEQYF
>17|TRBV7-9|NA
CASSLIAAGSGGDEQFF
>15|TRBV7-8|NA
CASSLWATETDGYTF
>14|TRBV6-5|NA
CASSYAEGTARYTF
>15|TRBV6-5|NA
CASSYSQGGPDTQYF
>14|TRBV18|NA
CASSPQNAGGEQYF
>14|TRBV5-1|TRBD1
CASSYGQGANEQYF
>16|TRBV19|NA
CASTPPFQGSNQPQHF
>15|TRBV3-1/TRBV3-2|TRBD1
CASSQAGTGDSEAFF
>15|TRBV19|TRBD1
CASSTSHRGSYEQYF
>13|TRBV5-4|TRBD1
CASYSTGADGYTF
>16|TRBV24-1|TRBD1
CATSDASGTGDETQYF
>15|TRBV6-4|TRBD2
CASSDSSGSYNEQFF
>18|TRBV5-8|TRBD1
CASSPDRGPGGSNQPQHF
>14|TRBV28|NA
CASWGVPYNSPLHF
>16|TRBV4-1|NA
CASSHPPRGMNQPQHF
>16|TRBV19|TRBD2
CASSMGGLAGGLGQFF
>18|TRBV21-1|NA
CASSKGRRERLYQETQYF
>16|TRBV15|TRBD2
CATSRESGRVADTQYF
>18|TRBV5-4|TRBD1
CASSLRTGGSLGSYEQYF
>14|TRBV5-1|NA
CASSLDSSYNEQFF
>11|TRBV29-1|NA
CSVQQGSEAFF